This TCR beta chain emerged from a study of blood T cell repertoires in COVID-19. V was trimmed by 10 bases and J by 7 bases, leaving 14 bases between them. The CDR3 totals 13 residues. CDR1 and CDR2 (germline): ENHRY, SYGVKD. The data were produced by immunoSEQ multiplex PCR, yet TCRdb's version contains in-frame clones alone and is incomplete. In the table there are approximately 400,000 clones, 70% to 90% of which are singletons. Sequencing input: PBMCs or T cells enriched from blood (not recorded which). V usage is TRBV10-3 and J usage is TRBJ1-6, with D possibly matching TRBD1 (6 bases). The TCR sequence derives from a man younger than 40 who had recovered from COVID-19. The CDR3 protein is CATADSQNSPLHF. Here the CDR3 DNA reads TGTGCCACCGCGGACAGCCAAAATTCACCCCTCCACTTT.